This TCR beta chain was recorded in a study of metastatic and nonmetastatic thyroid tumors. Study-wide results and caveats: The reported finding was significantly higher TCR beta diversity in malignant thyroid tumors relative to benign nodules, in blood and tumor.

In its sample, this clone was seen many times. No antigen is known for it. There were no patients who had received any treatment before thyroid surgery. Study processing details: To classify distant metastasis in papillary thyroid cancer, a model was built from CDR3 differences across clinicopathological groups. TCRdb reassembled clones from the PCR reads with MiXCR. The authors' filters were not applied to this entry. Seen here are 25,000 to 40,000 clones, around 20% observed once, and the top ten hold around 22%. The sample taken for sequencing was blood. The source is a female donor with papillary thyroid cancer or a benign thyroid nodule (not recorded which). Some clones in this sample may be carry-over from other donors' samples.

The CDR3 DNA reads as TGCGCCAGCAGACAACAGGGAACTAATGAAAAACTGTTTTTT. Translation gives CASRQQGTNEKLFF. V and J are TRBV5-1 and TRBJ1-4, with D possibly being TRBD1 (6 bases). Between the trimmed V and J ends, which lost 5 bases and 1 base, there was a span of 9 bases. Germline CDR1 is SGHRS and CDR2 is YFSETQ. This CDR3 contains 14 residues. The full variable domain, with the rest looked up from reference TRBV5-1 and TRBJ1-4, is KAGVTQTPRYLIKTRGQQVTLSCSPISGHRSVSWYQQTPGQGLQFLFEYFSETQRNKGNFPGRFSGRQFSNSRSEMNVSTLELGDSALYLCASRQQGTNEKLFFGSGTQLSVL.